Included here is one TCR beta chain sequence, with context. Method: immunoSEQ multiplex PCR; TCRdb's copy keeps in-frame clones and lacks some. The sample lists roughly 35,000 clones, around nine tenths seen once, with roughly 7.7% in the top ten. Every one of the patients relapsed after autologous stem cell transplantation (brentuximab vedotin exposure was variable). The source of the sample is a study of PD-1 blockade in classical Hodgkin lymphoma. The germline V and J ends were trimmed by 1 base and 14 bases, with 19 bases remaining between them. The CDR3 contains 14 residues. CDR1 is LNHDA and CDR2 is SQIVND in the germline V gene (reference sequence).

The clonotype comes from a human donor with classical Hodgkin lymphoma. The specimen was peripheral blood mononuclear cells (PBMCs), collected before the second cycle of nivolumab. This chain links TRBV19 with TRBJ2-3, with D maybe TRBD2 (7 bases). The DNA for the CDR3 is TGTGCCAGTAGTATAGGAGGGGGGGAGACGGCTCGGTATTTT. This sequence encodes CASSIGGGETARYF.